This T cell receptor (beta chain) is from a study of T cell responses to AZD1222 COVID-19 vaccine. Comment on this clone: Antigen unknown.

Trimming removed 5 bases at V and 7 bases at J, with 5 bases between. The V gene's germline CDR1 is MNHEY and CDR2 SVGAGI. The CDR3 has 10 residues. The assay was immunoSEQ multiplex PCR, and TCRdb's table has in-frame clones only and misses some. The sample holds around 180,000 clones, 90% seen once. Study-wide results and caveats: Reportedly, nearly half the spike-specific TCRs target unmutated variant regions.

This receptor was identified in an adult in good health. This specimen was peripheral blood, taken on day 0 of AZD1222 vaccination. This sequence joins TRBV6-5 and TRBJ1-2, with D unclear. CDR3 region: CASSQAGYTF. CDR3 DNA sequence: TGTGCCAGCAGTCAGGCTGGCTACACCTTC.